Below, 21 T cell receptor beta chains from the same sample are listed, as sequenced in a study of blood T cell repertoires in COVID-19. The table came from immunoSEQ multiplex PCR; TCRdb's copy has only in-frame clones and leaves some out. The sample includes 99,000 or so clones, roughly 85% of them seen just once. Sequencing was carried out using peripheral blood. These receptors originate from an elderly woman with acute or convalescent COVID-19.

V gene TRBV19 combines with J gene TRBJ1-4, with D possibly TRBD1 on 6 matching bases. The CDR3 totals 14 residues. Germline V CDR1 and CDR2: LNHDA, SQIVND (reference sequence). V was clipped by 5 bases and J by 8 bases, with 15 bases between them. The CDR3 DNA reads as TGTGCCAGTAGTCAAGGACAGAAATGGGAAAAACTGTTTTTT. It is translated as CASSQGQKWEKLFF.

This chain links TRBV27 with TRBJ2-1; 7 bases map to TRBD2. Per the germline V gene, CDR1 is MNHEY and CDR2 is SMNVEV (reference sequence). The CDR3 sequence is 13 residues long. V trimming: 7 bases; J trimming: 6 bases; junction bases outside the gene matches: 6. The CDR3 DNA is TGTGCCAGCAAACTTCTAGCGGCCAATGAGCAGTTCTTC. This gives the protein CASKLLAANEQFF.

This sequence joins TRBV6-1 and TRBJ2-4; D is possibly TRBD2 (7 bases). Trimming shortened V by 0 bases and J by 6 bases, and 9 bases separated the two germline ends. Germline V lookup: CDR1 MNHNS, CDR2 SASEGT. This CDR3 has 14 residues. The CDR3 is CASSEAGGGNIQYF. In DNA, the CDR3 is TGTGCCAGCAGTGAAGCAGGGGGGGGAAACATTCAGTACTTC.

J is TRBJ2-3 and V is TRBV5-1; tentatively, D is TRBD1 (5 bases). This CDR3 contains 13 residues. Trimming removed 2 bases from V and 2 bases from J, with 6 bases in between. The V gene's germline CDR1 is SGHRS and CDR2 YFSETQ. CDR3 nucleotides: TGCGCCAGCAGCTTAGGGGACACAGATACGCAGTATTTT. This encodes CASSLGDTDTQYF.

This rearrangement joins TRBV19 to TRBJ1-2; possibly TRBD1 for D (6 bases). The V gene lost 2 bases and the J gene lost 5 bases, with 15 bases spanning the gap. The CDR3 spans 15 residues. Per the germline V gene, CDR1 is LNHDA and CDR2 is SQIVND (reference sequence). This CDR3 reads CASSIRVEGVYGYTF. The CDR3 coding sequence is TGTGCCAGTAGTATAAGGGTTGAGGGGGTGTATGGCTACACCTTC.

V usage is TRBV10-1 and J usage is TRBJ2-2, with TRBD2 identical over 13 bases. Per the germline V gene, CDR1 is WNHNN and CDR2 is SYGVQD (reference sequence). The CDR3 has 17 residues. Losses at the gene ends were 4 bases for V and 0 bases for J; bases not matched to a gene: 2. CDR3 in amino acids: CASSVGLAGTNTGELFF. The CDR3 DNA sequence: TGCGCCAGCAGTGTGGGACTAGCGGGGACGAACACCGGGGAGCTGTTTTTT.

V and J are TRBV3-1 (or the pseudogene TRBV3-2) and TRBJ2-3; D not certain. The CDR3 is 12 residues long. V lost 0 bases, J lost 7 bases, and 5 bases lay in between. Germline values: CDR1 LGHDT, CDR2 YNNKEL (reference sequence). The CDR3 nucleotides read TGTGCCAGCAGCCAAGAGAGCTATACGCAGTATTTT. Its protein product is CASSQESYTQYF.

This clone was detected only a few times. This chain joins TRBV3-1 (or the pseudogene TRBV3-2) and TRBJ2-3, with TRBD2 as a possible D gene (7 bases). CDR3 size: 14 residues. The germline V and J ends were trimmed by 7 bases and 5 bases, with 16 bases remaining between them. The germline CDR1 and CDR2 sequences are LGHDT and YNNKEL (reference sequence). The CDR3 DNA reads TGTGCCAGCACGTTCGGGGGGCGAGGAGATACGCAGTATTTT. It translates to CASTFGGRGDTQYF.

V usage is TRBV19 and J usage is TRBJ2-7; 10 positions agree with TRBD2. With 4 bases clipped from V and 0 bases from J, the junction kept 6 bases outside the gene matches. The CDR3 is 16 amino acids. Germline lookup yields CDR1 LNHDA and CDR2 SQIVND (reference sequence). In DNA, the CDR3 is TGTGCCAGTAGTACTCTTAGCGGGAGGAGCTCCTACGAGCAGTACTTC. It codes for CASSTLSGRSSYEQYF. The full variable domain, completed using reference TRBV19 and TRBJ2-7, is DGGITQSPKYLFRKEGQNVTLSCEQNLNHDAMYWYRQDPGQGLRLIYYSQIVNDFQKGDIAEGYSVSREKKESFPLTVTSAQKNPTAFYLCASSTLSGRSSYEQYFGPGTRLTVT.

CDR3 sequence: CASRLAGGFGDEQFF. DNA of the CDR3: TGTGCCAGCAGGCTAGCGGGAGGGTTCGGGGATGAGCAGTTCTTC. The rearrangement joins TRBV25-1 to TRBJ2-1; the match to TRBD2 covers 12 bases. The germline V gene encodes CDR1 MGHDK and CDR2 SYGVNS. V was pared by 6 bases and J by 8 bases, with 8 bases of the junction left unmatched. The CDR3 sequence is 15 residues long.

This chain connects TRBV5-1 to TRBJ2-3; D is undetermined. This CDR3 is 14 amino acids long. Germline CDR1 is SGHRS and CDR2 is YFSETQ. V was pared by 5 bases and J by 0 bases, with 10 bases between. The CDR3 loop reads CASRAAISTDTQYF. DNA of the CDR3: TGCGCCAGCAGGGCGGCGATTAGCACAGATACGCAGTATTTT.

The sample holds a few counts of this clone. J is TRBJ2-4 and V is TRBV7-9, with D perhaps matching TRBD2 (5 bases). The germline CDR1 and CDR2 sequences are SEHNR and FQNEAQ (reference sequence). The CDR3 covers 14 residues. The germline V and J ends were trimmed by 2 bases and 4 bases, with 9 bases remaining between them. CDR3: CASSLSDLKNIQYF. DNA for the CDR3: TGTGCCAGCAGCTTATCGGACTTGAAAAACATTCAGTACTTC. The full variable domain, completed using reference TRBV7-9 and TRBJ2-4, is DTGVSQNPRHKITKRGQNVTFRCDPISEHNRLYWYRQTLGQGPEFLTYFQNEAQLEKSRLLSDRFSAERPKGSFSTLEIQRTEQGDSAMYLCASSLSDLKNIQYFGAGTRLSVL.

This sequence joins TRBV5-4 and TRBJ2-1; D possibly corresponds to TRBD1 (6 bases). Trimming stripped 0 bases from V and 2 bases from J, with 6 bases between. CDR1 is SGHNT and CDR2 is YYREEE in the germline V gene (reference sequence). The CDR3 consists of 14 residues. This CDR3 reads CASSLDRAYNEQFF. The CDR3 nucleotides read TGTGCCAGCAGCTTGGACAGGGCCTACAATGAGCAGTTCTTC.

This clone was found once. The rearrangement uses TRBV15 and TRBJ1-2; tentative D call: TRBD1 (6 bases). Germline CDR1 and CDR2: LNHNV and YYDKDF (reference sequence). The CDR3 is 16 amino acids. With 0 bases removed from V and 2 bases from J, the gap between germline ends came to 13 bases. CDR3 residues: CATSRDRGGENYGYTF. Written as DNA, the CDR3 is TGTGCCACCAGCAGAGATAGGGGGGGCGAAAACTATGGCTACACCTTC.

CDR3 sequence: CASSSRQSYNEQFF. The CDR3 nucleotides are TGCGCCAGCAGTTCTCGACAGTCCTACAATGAGCAGTTCTTC. This chain joins TRBV10-2 and TRBJ2-1; D might be TRBD1 (5 bases). Germline V gene lookup returns CDR1 WSHSY and CDR2 SAAADI. There are 14 residues in the CDR3. V lost 5 bases and J 1 base, leaving 9 bases between the germline ends.

This chain uses TRBV19 with TRBJ2-3, with 7 bases lining up with TRBD1. The CDR3 has 14 residues. The V gene's germline CDR1 is LNHDA and CDR2 SQIVND (reference sequence). The ends lost 10 bases at V and 2 bases at J; junction bases unmatched: 9. For the CDR3, the DNA is TGTGCCACCTGGCAAAGGGGGCACACAGATACGCAGTATTTT. Protein sequence: CATWQRGHTDTQYF.

The chain joins TRBV18 to TRBJ2-7, with 9 bases aligning to TRBD1. Germline V gives CDR1 KGHSH, CDR2 LQKENI. The CDR3 spans 13 residues. V dropped 2 bases and J dropped 5; count of bases not matched to a gene: 1. CDR3: CASSPGQGNEQYV. The CDR3 bases are TGTGCCAGCTCACCAGGACAGGGGAACGAGCAGTACGTC.

Written as DNA, the CDR3 is TGTGCCAGCAGGAACAGGGGGCGGGAAGCTGAAGCTTTCTTT. It is translated as CASRNRGREAEAFF. This chain connects TRBV6-5 to TRBJ1-1; 9 bases agree with TRBD1. CDR1 and CDR2 from the germline V gene are MNHEY and SVGAGI. The CDR3 length is 14 residues. J gave up 6 bases and V 6 bases, and 8 bases lay outside the gene matches.

The CDR3 region is CAPLPTGKYEQYV. CDR3 sequence (DNA): TGTGCCCCCCTCCCGACAGGGAAGTACGAGCAGTACGTC. V usage is TRBV24-1 and J usage is TRBJ2-7, with 7 bases aligning to TRBD1. With V trimmed by 12 bases and J by 4 bases, 11 bases remained unmatched. Germline V gives CDR1 KGHDR, CDR2 SFDVKD. This CDR3 is 13 amino acids long.

This chain joins TRBV6-5 and TRBJ2-3; D possibly corresponds to TRBD1 (5 bases). This CDR3 spans 14 amino acids. V gave up 3 bases and J gave up 6 bases, with 13 bases separating them. The germline gives CDR1 MNHEY, CDR2 SVGAGI. CDR3 loop: CASSYGANDDTQYF. CDR3 nucleotides: TGTGCCAGCAGTTATGGGGCCAACGATGATACGCAGTATTTT.

This rearrangement joins TRBV4-1 to TRBJ1-2; 10 bases line up with TRBD1. CDR1 and CDR2 (germline): MGHRA, YSYEKL. V was clipped by 3 bases and J by 0 bases; unmatched bases: 13. This CDR3 has 19 residues. The CDR3 nucleotides read TGCGCCAGCAGCCAGGGACCTCGGGGACAGGGGCCAGCTAACTATGGCTACACCTTC. Protein product: CASSQGPRGQGPANYGYTF.